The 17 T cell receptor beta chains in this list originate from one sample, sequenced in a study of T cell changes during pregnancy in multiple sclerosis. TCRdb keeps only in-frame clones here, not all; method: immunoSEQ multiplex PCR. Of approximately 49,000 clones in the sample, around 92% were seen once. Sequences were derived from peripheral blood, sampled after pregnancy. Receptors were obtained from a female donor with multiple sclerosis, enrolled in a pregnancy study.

CDR3 region: CASSPSGISTDTQYF. In DNA, the CDR3 is TGTGCCAGCAGCCCCAGCGGGATAAGCACAGATACGCAGTATTTT. The gene calls are TRBV7-3 and TRBJ2-3; 7 nucleotides line up with TRBD2. CDR1 and CDR2 from the germline V gene are SGHTA and FQGTGA. This CDR3 comprises 15 residues. V shed 5 bases and J 0 bases; nucleotides not matched to a gene: 5.

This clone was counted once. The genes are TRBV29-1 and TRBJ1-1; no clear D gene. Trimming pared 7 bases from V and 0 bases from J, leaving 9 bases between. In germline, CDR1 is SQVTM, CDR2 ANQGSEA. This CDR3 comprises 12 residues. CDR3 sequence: CSAGLMNTEAFF. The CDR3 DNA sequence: TGCAGCGCCGGACTTATGAACACTGAAGCTTTCTTT.

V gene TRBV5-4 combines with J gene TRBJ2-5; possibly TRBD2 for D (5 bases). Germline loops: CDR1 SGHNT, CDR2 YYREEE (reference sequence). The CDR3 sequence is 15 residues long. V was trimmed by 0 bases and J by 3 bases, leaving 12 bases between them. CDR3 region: CASSLELAQEETQYF. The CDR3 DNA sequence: TGTGCCAGCAGCTTGGAGTTAGCGCAGGAAGAGACCCAGTACTTC.

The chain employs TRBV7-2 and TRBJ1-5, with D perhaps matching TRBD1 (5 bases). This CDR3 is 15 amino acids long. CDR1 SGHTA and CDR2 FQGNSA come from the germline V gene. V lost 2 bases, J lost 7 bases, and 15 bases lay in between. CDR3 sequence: CASSLYGGGGQPQHF. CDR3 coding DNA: TGTGCCAGCAGCTTATATGGGGGAGGAGGACAGCCCCAGCATTTT.

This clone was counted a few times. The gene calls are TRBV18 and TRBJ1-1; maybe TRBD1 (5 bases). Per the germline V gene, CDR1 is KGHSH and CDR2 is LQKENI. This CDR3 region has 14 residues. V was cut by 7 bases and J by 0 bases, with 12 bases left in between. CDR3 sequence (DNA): TGTGCCAGCTACAAGACAGAATTGAACACTGAAGCTTTCTTT. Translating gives CASYKTELNTEAFF.

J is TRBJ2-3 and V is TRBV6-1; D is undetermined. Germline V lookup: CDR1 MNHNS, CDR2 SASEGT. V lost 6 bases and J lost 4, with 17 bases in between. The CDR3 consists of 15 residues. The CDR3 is CASRLRRDPADTQYF. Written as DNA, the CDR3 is TGTGCCAGCAGGCTGAGGAGAGACCCAGCAGATACGCAGTATTTT.

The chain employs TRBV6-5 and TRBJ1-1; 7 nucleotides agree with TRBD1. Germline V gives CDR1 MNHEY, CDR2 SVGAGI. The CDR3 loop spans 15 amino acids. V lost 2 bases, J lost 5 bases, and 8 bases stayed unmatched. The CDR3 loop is CASSYLRGRVTEAFF. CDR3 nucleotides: TGTGCCAGCAGTTACCTAAGGGGGCGCGTAACTGAAGCTTTCTTT.

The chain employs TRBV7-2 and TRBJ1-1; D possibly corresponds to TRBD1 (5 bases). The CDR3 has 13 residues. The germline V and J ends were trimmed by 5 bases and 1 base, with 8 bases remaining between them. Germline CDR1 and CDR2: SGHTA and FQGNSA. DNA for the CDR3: TGTGCCAGCAGCGAAGGACAGAACACTGAAGCTTTCTTT. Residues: CASSEGQNTEAFF.

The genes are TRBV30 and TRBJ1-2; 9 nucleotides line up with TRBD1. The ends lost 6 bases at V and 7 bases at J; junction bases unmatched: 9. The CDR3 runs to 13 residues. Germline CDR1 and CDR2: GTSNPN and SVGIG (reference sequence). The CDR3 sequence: CACPPGQGGGYTF. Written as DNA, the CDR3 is TGTGCCTGCCCGCCGGGACAGGGAGGTGGCTACACCTTC.

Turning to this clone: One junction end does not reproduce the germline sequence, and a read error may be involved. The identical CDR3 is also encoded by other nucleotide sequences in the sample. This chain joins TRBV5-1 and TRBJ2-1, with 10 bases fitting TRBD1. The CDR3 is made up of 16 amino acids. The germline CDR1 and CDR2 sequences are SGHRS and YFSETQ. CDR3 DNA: TGCGCCAGCAGCTTGTATCCGACAGGGGGCTACAATGAACAGTTCTTC. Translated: CASSLYPTGGYNEQFF.

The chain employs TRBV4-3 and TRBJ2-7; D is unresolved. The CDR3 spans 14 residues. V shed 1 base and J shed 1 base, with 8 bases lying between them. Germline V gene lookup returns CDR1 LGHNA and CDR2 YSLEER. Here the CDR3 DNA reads TGCGCCAGCAGCCAAGTGACAAAGTCCTACGAGCAGTACTTC. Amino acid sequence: CASSQVTKSYEQYF.

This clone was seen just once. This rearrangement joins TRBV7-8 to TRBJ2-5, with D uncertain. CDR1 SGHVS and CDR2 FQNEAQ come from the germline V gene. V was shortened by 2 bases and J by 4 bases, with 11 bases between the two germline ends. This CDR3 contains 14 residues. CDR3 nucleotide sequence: TGTGCCAGCAGCTTAAATCAGGTTTTAGAGACCCAGTACTTC. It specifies CASSLNQVLETQYF.

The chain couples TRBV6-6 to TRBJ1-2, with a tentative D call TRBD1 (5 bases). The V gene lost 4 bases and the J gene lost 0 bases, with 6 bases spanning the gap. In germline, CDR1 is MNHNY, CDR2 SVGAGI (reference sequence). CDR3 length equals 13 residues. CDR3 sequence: CASSSQANYGYTF. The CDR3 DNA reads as TGTGCCAGCAGTTCACAGGCTAACTATGGCTACACCTTC.

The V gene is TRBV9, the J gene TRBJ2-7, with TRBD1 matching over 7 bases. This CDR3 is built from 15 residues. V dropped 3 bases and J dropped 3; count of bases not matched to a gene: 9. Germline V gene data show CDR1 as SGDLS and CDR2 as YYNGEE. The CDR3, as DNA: TGTGCCAGCAGCGCCCGCCCGACAGGGAACTACGAGCAGTACTTC. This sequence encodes CASSARPTGNYEQYF.

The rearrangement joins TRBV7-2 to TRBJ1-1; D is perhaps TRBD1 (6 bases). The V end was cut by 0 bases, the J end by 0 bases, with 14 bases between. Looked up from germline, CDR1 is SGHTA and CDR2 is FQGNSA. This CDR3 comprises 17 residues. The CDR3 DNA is TGTGCCAGCAGCTTAGCCATAATGGACAGCCTGAACACTGAAGCTTTCTTT. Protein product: CASSLAIMDSLNTEAFF.

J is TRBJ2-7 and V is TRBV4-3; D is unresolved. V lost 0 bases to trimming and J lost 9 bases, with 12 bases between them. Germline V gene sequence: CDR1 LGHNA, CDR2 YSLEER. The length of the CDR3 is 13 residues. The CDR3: CASSQDLGNRQYF. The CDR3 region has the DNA TGCGCCAGCAGCCAAGATTTGGGCAATCGGCAGTACTTC.

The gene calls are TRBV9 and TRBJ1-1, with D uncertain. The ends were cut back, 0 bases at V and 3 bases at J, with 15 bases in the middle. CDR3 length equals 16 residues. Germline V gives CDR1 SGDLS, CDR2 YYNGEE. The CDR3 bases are TGTGCCAGCAGCGTAGGGGTATGGCGAGAGGACACTGAAGCTTTCTTT. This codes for CASSVGVWREDTEAFF.